This T cell receptor beta chain comes out of a study of graft-versus-host responses after intestinal transplantation. About the study: Each recipient received a multivisceral, liver-intestinal, or isolated intestinal graft. Each patient got anti-thymocyte globulin induction, then tacrolimus and steroids for approximately three years.

This CDR3 is built from 13 residues. The V segment lost 4 bases and the J segment 4 bases; nucleotides outside the gene matches: 0. Germline lookup yields CDR1 MNHEY and CDR2 SMNVEV (reference sequence). Libraries were prepared by immunoSEQ multiplex PCR; TCRdb keeps only in-frame clonotypes and omits some of them. The profile shows around 96,000 clones, approximately 90% of them singletons. Points from the study as a whole: GvH clones surfaced in recipient marrow, some emerging earlier in ileum or blood. Association was observed between peak circulating GvH clone levels and early post-transplant HvG declines.

As for this clone: Its specificity is not known.

The gene calls are TRBV27 and TRBJ1-5; 8 positions agree with TRBD1. The material was unstimulated CD4+ T cells sorted from spleen or lymph node cells, obtained before intestinal transplant. The sequence was collected from a human donor who received an intestinal transplant. CDR3 sequence: CASSWTGNQPQHF. The CDR3 DNA sequence: TGTGCCAGCAGTTGGACAGGGAATCAGCCCCAGCATTTT.